Listed here is a single TCR beta chain. The assay was immunoSEQ multiplex PCR, and TCRdb's table has in-frame clones only and misses some. Of hundreds of thousands of clones listed, 85% to 90% are singletons. The CDR3 has 18 residues. CDR1 and CDR2 (germline): SEHNR, FQNEAQ (reference sequence). The ends lost 4 bases at V and 5 bases at J; junction bases unmatched: 14. This record belongs to a study of shared T cell receptors in the human thymus. A further study also used this sample, focusing on human thymus T cells.

The chain couples TRBV7-9 to TRBJ2-6; TRBD1 matches at 7 bases. The specimen sequenced was thymocytes. The sequence was obtained from a boy in the first two years of life with a congenital heart defect. The CDR3 protein is CASSYWDSALSRANVLTF. Written as DNA, the CDR3 is TGTGCCAGCAGCTATTGGGACAGCGCCCTTAGTCGGGCCAACGTCCTGACTTTC.